What follows are 2 T cell receptor beta chains derived from one specimen sequenced in a study of blood T cell repertoires in COVID-19. Produced via immunoSEQ multiplex PCR; TCRdb's table is partial and in-frame only. This table has more than 150,000 clones, 90% appearing once. Sequencing used peripheral blood. These receptor sequences come from a man aged 50 to 59 with acute or convalescent COVID-19.

The chain has TRBV19 and TRBJ2-5; D is possibly TRBD2 (6 bases). In germline, CDR1 is LNHDA, CDR2 SQIVND (reference sequence). The V end lost 4 bases, the J end lost 4 bases, and 19 bases lay between the germline ends. The CDR3 contains 16 residues. CDR3 loop: CASSRRHQVGGETQYF. CDR3 in DNA: TGTGCCAGTAGTAGACGACACCAGGTGGGAGGAGAGACCCAGTACTTC.

This chain uses TRBV10-3 with TRBJ1-5; no definite D call. The CDR3 loop spans 15 amino acids. V lost 0 bases and J lost 4, with 10 bases in between. Germline CDR1 and CDR2: ENHRY and SYGVKD. CDR3 protein: CAISESGSSNQPQHF. As DNA, the CDR3 is TGTGCCATCAGTGAGTCAGGGAGTTCGAATCAGCCCCAGCATTTT.